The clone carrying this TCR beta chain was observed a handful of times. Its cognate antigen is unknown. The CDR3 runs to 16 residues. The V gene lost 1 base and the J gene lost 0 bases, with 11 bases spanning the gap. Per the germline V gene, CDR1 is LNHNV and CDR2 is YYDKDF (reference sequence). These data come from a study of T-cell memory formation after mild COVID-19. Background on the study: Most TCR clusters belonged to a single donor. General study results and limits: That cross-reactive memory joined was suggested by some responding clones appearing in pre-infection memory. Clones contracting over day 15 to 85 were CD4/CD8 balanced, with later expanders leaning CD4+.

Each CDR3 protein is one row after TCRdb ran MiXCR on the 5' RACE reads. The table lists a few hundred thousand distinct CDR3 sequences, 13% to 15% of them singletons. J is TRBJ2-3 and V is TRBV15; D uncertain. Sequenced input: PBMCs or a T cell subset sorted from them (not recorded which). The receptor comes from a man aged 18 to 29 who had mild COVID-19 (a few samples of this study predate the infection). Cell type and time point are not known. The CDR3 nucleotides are TGTGCCACCAGCAGAGTCAGCGTTGGTAGCACAGATACGCAGTATTTT. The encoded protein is CATSRVSVGSTDTQYF.